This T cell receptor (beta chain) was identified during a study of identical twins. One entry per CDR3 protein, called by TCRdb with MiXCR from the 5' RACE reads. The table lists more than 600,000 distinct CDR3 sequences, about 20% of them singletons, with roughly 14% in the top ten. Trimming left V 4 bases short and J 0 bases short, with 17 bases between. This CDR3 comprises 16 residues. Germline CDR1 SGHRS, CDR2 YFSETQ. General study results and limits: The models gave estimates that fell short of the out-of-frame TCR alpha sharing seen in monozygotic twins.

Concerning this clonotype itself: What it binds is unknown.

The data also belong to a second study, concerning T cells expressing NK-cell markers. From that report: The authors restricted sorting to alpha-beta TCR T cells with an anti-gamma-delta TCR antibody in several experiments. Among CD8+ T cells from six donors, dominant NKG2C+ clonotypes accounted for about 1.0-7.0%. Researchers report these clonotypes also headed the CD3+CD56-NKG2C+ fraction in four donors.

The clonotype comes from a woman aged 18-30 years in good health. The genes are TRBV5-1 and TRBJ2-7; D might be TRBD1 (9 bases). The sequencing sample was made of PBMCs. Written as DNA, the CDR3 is TGCGCCAGCAGCCCGGGGACAGGGACTAGCTCCTACGAGCAGTACTTC. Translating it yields CASSPGTGTSSYEQYF.